Each of the 15 T cell receptor beta chains below was sequenced from the same sample in a study of blood T cell repertoires in COVID-19. Measured with immunoSEQ multiplex PCR; TCRdb has only the in-frame clones, and not every one. The repertoire holds 100,000 to 150,000 clones, with more than 70% as singletons. Material: peripheral blood. The receptors were gathered from a man aged 55-75 years with acute or convalescent COVID-19.

The V and J genes are TRBV19 and TRBJ1-5; D not certain. The CDR3 runs to 14 residues. The germline gives CDR1 LNHDA, CDR2 SQIVND (reference sequence). V was trimmed by 6 bases and J by 4 bases, leaving 13 bases between them. The CDR3 DNA reads as TGTGCCAGTAGGAACCGGGGTCCAAATCAGCCCCAGCATTTT. Residues: CASRNRGPNQPQHF.

V is TRBV19 and J is TRBJ1-1, with D tentatively TRBD1 (5 bases). The ends were cut back, 7 bases at V and 0 bases at J, with 9 bases in the middle. This CDR3 comprises 13 residues. Looked up from germline, CDR1 is LNHDA and CDR2 is SQIVND (reference sequence). The CDR3 here is CASNGGVNTEAFF. The CDR3 DNA follows: TGTGCCAGTAATGGGGGGGTGAACACTGAAGCTTTCTTT. The variable domain in full, with the rest retrieved from reference TRBV19 and TRBJ1-1, is DGGITQSPKYLFRKEGQNVTLSCEQNLNHDAMYWYRQDPGQGLRLIYYSQIVNDFQKGDIAEGYSVSREKKESFPLTVTSAQKNPTAFYLCASNGGVNTEAFFGQGTRLTVV.

The chain combines TRBV27 with TRBJ2-1, with 14 bases identical to TRBD2. The CDR3 has 17 residues. Germline assignment: CDR1 MNHEY and CDR2 SMNVEV (reference sequence). Losses at the gene ends were 5 bases for V and 9 bases for J; bases not matched to a gene: 12. CDR3 residues: CASSETSGRALLGEQFF. The CDR3 DNA reads TGTGCCAGCAGTGAGACTAGCGGGAGGGCCCTACTAGGTGAGCAGTTCTTC.

J is TRBJ1-2 and V is TRBV6-5; D not resolved. The CDR3 consists of 16 residues. The germline V and J ends were trimmed by 0 bases and 4 bases, with 15 bases remaining between them. Germline CDR1 MNHEY, CDR2 SVGAGI. CDR3 residues: CASSYSMYGRPYGYTF. In nucleotides, the CDR3 is TGTGCCAGCAGTTACTCGATGTATGGCCGCCCCTATGGCTACACCTTC.

The V call is TRBV5-1, the J call TRBJ2-7; possible D gene TRBD2, 5 bases. The CDR3 sequence is 12 residues long. V lost 0 bases, J lost 7 bases, and 8 bases lay in between. The germline V gene encodes CDR1 SGHRS and CDR2 YFSETQ. In nucleotides, the CDR3 is TGCGCCAGCAGCTTGGCGGAGGAGGAGCAGTACTTC. Amino acids: CASSLAEEEQYF.

The rearrangement joins TRBV6-5 to TRBJ1-2; 8 bases are shared with TRBD1. Germline assignment: CDR1 MNHEY and CDR2 SVGAGI. With 6 bases clipped from V and 5 bases from J, the junction kept 5 bases outside the gene matches. The CDR3 loop spans 13 amino acids. The CDR3 coding sequence is TGTGCCAGCAGGGAGGGACAGGCGTATGGCTACACCTTC. This encodes CASREGQAYGYTF.

The rearrangement joins TRBV5-6 to TRBJ2-2; 7 bases match TRBD2. Germline CDR1 and CDR2: SGHDT and YYEEEE. The CDR3 loop spans 16 amino acids. The trim removed 2 bases at V and 5 bases at J, leaving 9 bases unmatched. CDR3 nucleotide sequence: TGTGCCAGCAGCTTTGTCGACTGGCGGGGGACCGGGGAGCTGTTTTTT. Its translation is CASSFVDWRGTGELFF.

The chain recombines TRBV3-1 (or the pseudogene TRBV3-2) with TRBJ1-2; 10 bases map to TRBD1. The V segment lost 6 bases and the J segment 0 bases; nucleotides outside the gene matches: 7. The CDR3 runs to 16 residues. The V gene's germline CDR1 is LGHDT and CDR2 YNNKEL (reference sequence). CDR3 bases: TGTGCCAGCAGACCGTTAGGGACAGGGGCTAACTATGGCTACACCTTC. Translated: CASRPLGTGANYGYTF.

V gene TRBV27 combines with J gene TRBJ2-1, with D possibly matching TRBD2 (5 bases). Deletions cut 4 bases from V and 4 bases from J, with 23 bases between. CDR1 is MNHEY, CDR2 SMNVEV, per germline (reference sequence). The CDR3 length is 18 residues. The DNA of the CDR3 is TGTGCCAGCAGTTCTCGCTGGGATAACAGAGGGATTTACAATGAGCAGTTCTTC. Translated: CASSSRWDNRGIYNEQFF.

The CDR3 nucleotides are TGTGCCAGCAGCTTAGCTAAGGGACAGGGGGACAAAAACATTCAGTACTTC. Amino acids: CASSLAKGQGDKNIQYF. This chain links TRBV7-9 with TRBJ2-4; 11 positions match TRBD1. Germline CDR1 reads SEHNR; CDR2 reads FQNEAQ (reference sequence). This CDR3 is 17 amino acids long. V shed 0 bases, J shed 3 bases, and the junction held 4 bases outside the gene matches.

This chain links TRBV30 with TRBJ2-3; 7 nucleotides agree with TRBD2. The CDR3 loop spans 17 amino acids. With 2 bases clipped from V and 0 bases from J, the junction kept 11 bases outside the gene matches. Germline V gene lookup returns CDR1 GTSNPN and CDR2 SVGIG (reference sequence). The CDR3: CAWSSFWGGDSTDTQYF. In nucleotides, the CDR3 is TGTGCCTGGAGTTCCTTTTGGGGGGGGGATAGCACAGATACGCAGTATTTT. The full variable domain, rest sourced from reference TRBV30 and TRBJ2-3, is SQTIHQWPATLVQPVGSPLSLECTVEGTSNPNLYWYRQAAGRGLQLLFYSVGIGQISSEVPQNLSASRPQDRQFILSSKKLLLSDSGFYLCAWSSFWGGDSTDTQYFGPGTRLTVL.

The CDR3 DNA reads TGTGCCACCAGCAGAGACAGACTTAACTATGGCTACACCTTC. As protein: CATSRDRLNYGYTF. The rearrangement joins TRBV15 to TRBJ1-2; D is unclear. Germline V CDR1 and CDR2: LNHNV, YYDKDF (reference sequence). The ends were cut back, 0 bases at V and 1 base at J, with 6 bases in the middle. The CDR3 loop spans 14 amino acids.

CDR3 coding DNA: TGTGCCACAGAAAGTTGGGACAGGGAACTGTTTGAGACCCAGTACTTC. It specifies CATESWDRELFETQYF. J is TRBJ2-5 and V is TRBV2; 9 bases align to TRBD1. This CDR3 region has 16 residues. The J segment lost 5 bases and the V segment lost 10 bases, leaving 17 bases of the junction unmatched. From germline, CDR1 is SNHLY and CDR2 FYNNEI. Variable domain in full (rest from reference TRBV2 and TRBJ2-5): EPEVTQTPSHQVTQMGQEVILRCVPISNHLYFYWYRQILGQKVEFLVSFYNNEISEKSEIFDDQFSVERPDGSNFTLKIRSTKLEDSAMYFCATESWDRELFETQYFGPGTRLLVL.

This chain uses TRBV7-9 with TRBJ1-2; D is uncertain. Trimming left V 5 bases short and J 7 bases short, with 26 bases between. From germline, CDR1 is SEHNR and CDR2 FQNEAQ (reference sequence). CDR3 length: 17 residues. CDR3 protein: CASSPIGSPVRSSGYTF. The CDR3 DNA is TGTGCCAGCAGCCCCATTGGCTCTCCCGTCAGATCCTCTGGCTACACCTTC.

The chain is built from TRBV6-5 and TRBJ2-7; 9 nucleotides agree with TRBD2. The germline V gene has CDR1 MNHEY and CDR2 SVGAGI. CDR3 length: 13 amino acids. J gave up 4 bases and V 7 bases, and 5 bases lay outside the gene matches. DNA for the CDR3: TGTGCCAGCATAAAGCTAGCGGGATACGAGCAGTACTTC. Protein: CASIKLAGYEQYF.